The 3 T cell receptor beta chains reported below all come from one sample, sequenced in a study of T cell responses to AZD1222 COVID-19 vaccine (dated by TCRdb to about 2021). Sample time point, as interpreted from the label and publication: baseline before first vaccination. The library was built by means of the immunoSEQ multiplex PCR assay. The table was pulled from immuneACCESS by TCRdb, which kept in-frame rearrangements only. Such tables lose some clones; where checked, under half of the loss comes from unresolved V genes, and the rest has no known cause. Within this sample are under 200,000 clones, with approximately 91% of them counted one time only. Roughly 5.5% of the sample is held by the ten biggest clonotypes. Specimen: peripheral blood, collected on day 0 of AZD1222 vaccination. These receptors all come from an adult in good health.

The V and J genes are TRBV7-2 and TRBJ2-5, with a weak D call TRBD1 (6 bases). V lost 1 base, J lost 2 bases, and 11 bases lay in between. This CDR3 comprises 15 residues. Germline CDR1 reads SGHTA; CDR2 reads FQGNSA. CDR3 nucleotide sequence: TGTGCCAGCAGCTTAGTGGGGGCCTATCAAGAGACCCAGTACTTC. Translated, it gives CASSLVGAYQETQYF.

This sequence joins TRBV4-1 and TRBJ1-1; 9 bases agree with TRBD1. Germline CDR1 reads MGHRA; CDR2 reads YSYEKL. V lost 2 bases to trimming and J lost 0 bases; unmatched junction nucleotides: 7. The CDR3 has 17 residues. The CDR3 sequence: CASSQPGQGTMNTEAFF. CDR3 nucleotide sequence: TGCGCCAGCAGCCAACCGGGACAGGGTACCATGAACACTGAAGCTTTCTTT.

This clone was counted between two and nine times. This chain links TRBV7-2 with TRBJ1-1; D gene ambiguous. This CDR3 region has 14 residues. Germline V lookup: CDR1 SGHTA, CDR2 FQGNSA. V lost 0 bases, J lost 2 bases, and 7 bases lay in between. Here the CDR3 DNA reads TGTGCCAGCAGCTTAGCGATGAGTAACACTGAAGCTTTCTTT. It encodes CASSLAMSNTEAFF.